This paragraph reports one TCR beta chain. CDR3 length: 14 amino acids. From germline, CDR1 is SGHDT and CDR2 YYEEEE. V lost 0 bases and J 4 bases, leaving 7 bases between the germline ends. The source of the sample is a study of blood T cell repertoires in COVID-19. Study information: The United States, Italy and Spain provided the acute and convalescent COVID-19 samples. T cells, B-cell-depleted T cells, or PBMCs supplied cDNA or gDNA.

Profiling relied on immunoSEQ multiplex PCR, and the TCRdb table lists in-frame clones only, not all of them. The sample consists of roughly 99,000 clones, 65% to 80% of them appearing once. The TCR sequence derives from a man aged 65-85 years with acute or convalescent COVID-19. Sequencing was done on a sample of peripheral blood. The chain uses TRBV5-6 and TRBJ1-4; no firm D call. This CDR3 is CASSLGSGNEKLFF. CDR3 bases: TGTGCCAGCAGCTTGGGCAGTGGTAATGAAAAACTGTTTTTT.